Included here is one T cell receptor beta chain sequence, with context. What antigen it recognizes has not been identified. No base-level quality is on record; no much larger clone is a single base apart. At diagnosis, tumor, uninvolved tumor-adjacent lung and peripheral blood were collected and then preserved as a mix of FFPE and fresh-frozen material. For TCR repertoire profiling, blood samples were analyzed as peripheral blood mononuclear cells. The data originate from a study of T cells in localized non-small cell lung cancer (TCRdb year 2020). The study in broad terms: The study analyzed T cell repertoires of hundreds of early-stage NSCLC patients, comparing tumors and uninvolved tumor-adjacent lungs. A mean age of approximately 66 years was recorded for the NSCLC patients, of whom roughly 130 were male and over 100 were female. The cohort comprised roughly 240 treatment-naïve NSCLC patients with resected, localized lung tumors.

The immunoSEQ Assay was used to sequence TCR beta CDR3 regions from DNA. On the authors' methods: T cell density was computed as TCR beta template counts normalized to usable DNA estimated by amplifying housekeeping genes. Richness was estimated using the preseqR package, with extrapolation to 400,000 templates for PBMC samples and to 120,000 templates for tissue samples. Clonality was defined by subtracting Pielou's evenness from one. Differential abundance testing on productive amino-acid clonotypes, with a minimum total count of 5 and an alpha of 0.1, was used to identify tissue-enriched TCRs. The Jaccard Index and the Morisita Overlap Index were used to measure repertoire overlap between compartments. GLIPH grouped TCR beta CDR3s together with public tetramer-defined viral CDR3s, and a viral motif had to include at least three viral sequences and also show V-gene enrichment. TCRdb re-hosts the immuneACCESS table, in-frame sequences only. Its copies lack some clones; in the studies checked, an unresolved V gene accounts for under half of them, and the cause for the rest is not known. The DNA gave D and trimming, while V, J and clone size come from that table. Within this sample are 30,000 or so clones, with about 90% of them counted one time only. Less than 2.5% of the sample rests with the top ten.

Unmatched junction bases come to 10, with V trimmed by 7 bases and J by 8 bases. Taken from cysteine to phenylalanine, the CDR3 has 15 residues. Only the CDR3 portion is preserved as DNA: 45 bases, with reading frame beginning at the first base. Taken from the germline V gene (reference sequence), the CDR1 and CDR2 loops are LNHDA and SQIVND. Study-wide findings and limitations: Because multi-region sequencing of the tumors was not done, intratumor heterogeneity could not be ruled out. Longer overall survival was associated with higher blood T cell density, whereas shorter survival was associated with higher adjacent-lung clonality. Uninvolved tumor-adjacent lung showed the highest T cell clonality, higher than tumor, which suggests more focused antigenic responses in the adjacent lung. Because of the exploratory design, TCR variables were selected using unadjusted p-values without false-discovery rate correction. Of the top 100 tumor clones, a median of 57 were detected in paired uninvolved adjacent lung; approximately 28 were also among that lung's top 100.

The input for sequencing was peripheral blood, taken before any cancer treatment. The rearranged chain carries TRBV19 and TRBJ1-4, with 10 bases matching TRBD1. The sequence was collected from a female donor older than 55 with stage I lung adenocarcinoma. For the CDR3, the sequence is CASTRTGGSGEKLFF. The DNA sequence reads TGTGCCAGTACCAGGACAGGGGGAAGTGGGGAAAAACTGTTTTTT.